This T cell receptor (beta chain) was recovered during a study of blood T cell repertoires in COVID-19. Study as a whole: Collection of acute and convalescent COVID-19 samples took place in the United States, Italy and Spain. PBMCs, B-cell-depleted T cells, or T cells provided the cDNA or gDNA that made up the material.

Clones were read by immunoSEQ multiplex PCR, and TCRdb kept only the in-frame ones, dropping some. The repertoire holds hundreds of thousands of clones, with about 87% as singletons. What was sequenced was peripheral blood. The clonotype originates from a human donor in a cohort sampled during active COVID-19.

The CDR3 DNA reads as TGTGCCAGCAGCAAGCGATGGGGACTGGAAGCTTTCTTT. Translated, it gives CASSKRWGLEAFF. This sequence joins TRBV12-3 or TRBV12-4 and TRBJ1-1, with D tentatively TRBD1 (5 bases). The germline V and J ends were trimmed by 6 bases and 8 bases, with 16 bases remaining between them. The CDR3 covers 13 residues.